This T cell receptor (beta chain) stems from a study of cytomegalovirus exposure and HLA in healthy donors. Study-level results: Excluded: some indistinguishable V segments such as TRBV6-2 and TRBV6-3. Earlier results showed most TCR beta V segments being productive about 87% or about 30% of the time. There were approximately 150 TCR beta chains listed as cytomegalovirus-associated.

Regarding this clone: Its specificity is unknown.

The PCR made use of 60 Vbeta and 13 Jbeta primers. Clones were sequenced by immunoSEQ multiplex PCR, and TCRdb holds only the in-frame ones, with some missing. The profile shows 150,000 or so clones, roughly 85% of them singletons. Per the germline V gene, CDR1 is MGHRA and CDR2 is YSYEKL. The CDR3 consists of 15 residues. V lost 3 bases and J lost 12, with 21 bases in between. Sequencing was carried out using PBMCs. The rearrangement uses TRBV4-1 and TRBJ2-4, with D perhaps matching TRBD2 (7 bases). The sequence derives from a woman aged 45-59 years in good health and CMV-seropositive. The CDR3 region has the DNA TGCGCCAGCAGCCAGGAAGCAAGGGGGGCGGGGGCTCAGTACTTC. Amino acids: CASSQEARGAGAQYF.